This T cell receptor (beta chain) came from a study of regulatory T cells in long-lasting Graves disease (dated by TCRdb to the early 2020s). At the level of the whole study: Antithyroid drugs had been taken for less than 3 months by newly diagnosed Graves' disease patients. The study was conducted in China and was registered as a clinical trial. A total of roughly 35 samples underwent TCR sequencing: about 13 from persistent and about 20 from newly diagnosed Graves' disease patients. Patients with persistent Graves' disease were compared with patients with newly diagnosed Graves' disease using TCR sequencing and RNA sequencing of peripheral blood. Overall study outcomes, separate from this receptor: As a limitation, the authors acknowledged that the small sample size may reduce accuracy. Patients with persistent disease shared more public clonotypes (around 2,500) than newly diagnosed patients did (966). Compared with newly diagnosed patients, persistent Graves' disease patients had lower TCR Shannon entropy and fewer highly expanded clones, which suggests clonal expansion. Only peripheral blood was studied, because thyroid tissue, the primary lesion, was inaccessible. Sequencing and analysis were restricted to the TCR beta chain. Preferential use of TRBV28, TRBJ1-2 and TRBJ2-5 was observed in persistent disease, whereas TRBV20-1 and TRBJ2-1 were favored in newly diagnosed disease.

The germline V gene provides CDR1 SQVTM and CDR2 ANQGSEA. The CDR3 has 13 amino acids, counting the end cysteine and phenylalanine. The entry retains the CDR3 DNA only, 39 bases that are in frame from base 1. At the junction V is shortened by 7 bases and J by 9 bases; bases outside the gene matches: 7. Libraries came from multiplex PCR. TCRdb records Illumina HiSeq 4000 as the sequencer. CDR3 regions were amplified by Arm-PCR with iRepertoire HTBI primers to construct TCR beta libraries. Before sequencing, the PCR products underwent gel purification. From the authors' description of their analysis: Gene usage analysis of CDR3 amino acid clonotypes relied on the approximately 62 TRBV and 13 to 15 TRBJ segments identified across samples. Filtered high-quality paired reads were merged into contigs using COPE and FqMerger. BLAST was used to align contigs to IMGT TRBV, TRBD and TRBJ reference genes, and CDR3 was defined according to IMGT. Clonotypes above 0.1% frequency were classified as highly expanded clones. Shannon entropy was used to measure repertoire diversity, and the Gini coefficient was used to measure V-J evenness. Clonotypes shared by more than one individual were considered public. Through fastp at Q25 and MiXCR, TCRdb rebuilt clones from the public reads, retaining in-frame beta chains. Merged by CDR3 protein, the rows form single entries marked with the most common genes and DNA. The V and J calls were not made by the authors but by TCRdb's processing. This sample holds 450,000 to 700,000 distinct CDR3 sequences; roughly 13% were observed only once. Of the sample, roughly 10% is held by the ten largest clones.

This clonotype was counted ten times or more. The antigen it recognizes is unknown. Base qualities are not provided; no much larger clone lies one nucleotide away. The time point label of this sample denotes: newly diagnosed GD, antithyroid drugs for less than 3 months. RNA was extracted from PBMCs in TRIzol for both TCR sequencing and RNA sequencing. Graves' disease was diagnosed according to American Thyroid Association guidelines. Recruitment of patients was carried out at an endocrinology department in Xi'an, China. Each patient gave approximately 9 milliliters of peripheral blood, collected in an EDTA anticoagulant tube. Ficoll Paque Plus density gradient separation was used to isolate PBMCs, and no additional T cell sorting was done. RNA quality was checked with an Agilent 2100 Bioanalyzer and agarose gel, and concentration with a NanoDrop 2000. These sequences were also reported in another study, on T cells in Graves' hyperthyroidism and ophthalmopathy. As the second paper documents: A patient counted as having stable Graves' hyperthyroidism if no progression to ophthalmopathy occurred over 18 months of follow-up. Hyperthyroidism patients were newly diagnosed, with disease duration under 2 months, and aged 18 to 65 years. Any patient with an uncontrolled infection, another autoimmune disease, pregnancy or lactation was excluded. Clinical symptoms, serum thyroxine and TRAb, thyroid ultrasound, and orbital computed tomography formed the basis for the diagnoses. The TCR CDR3 was subjected to a first round of RT-PCR using the HTBI primer set and the Qiagen OneStep RT-PCR kit. Blood samples also contained most of the expanded thyroid clonotypes (frequency above 0.001), which suggests that blood repertoires may reflect thyroid immune responses. Ophthalmopathy was separated from stable hyperthyroidism by a 13 V-J signature model, with roughly 88% sensitivity and approximately 81% specificity obtained in cross-validation and 80%/75% obtained in testing. During validation, the model predicted progression to ophthalmopathy a median of approximately 6.5 months ahead of onset, with around 71% sensitivity and 72% to 80% specificity. A discovery cohort of roughly 100 patients, approximately 45 with Graves' ophthalmopathy and more than 55 with stable Graves' hyperthyroidism, was used to find distinguishing TCR V-J signatures. Whether ophthalmopathy could be predicted prospectively was tested in an independent validation cohort made up of under 20 hyperthyroidism patients plus 17 patients who later progressed to ophthalmopathy. For training and testing, the 100 or so patients in the discovery cohort were randomly divided in a 7:3 ratio. The study also compared thyroid tissue and blood T-cell repertoires from roughly six Graves' hyperthyroidism patients. After blood sampling, hyperthyroidism patients were treated with methimazole at a starting dose of 30 mg daily, and ophthalmopathy patients were treated with high-dose intravenous methylprednisolone. Libraries were constructed in a second round of multiplex PCR, after which size selection and purification were carried out. Libraries were sequenced paired-end with 100 bp reads on an Illumina HiSeq2000. Raw data were processed with SOAPnuke, discarding reads with adapters, uncalled bases, mean Phred below 15, or no exact constant-primer or identifier match. High-quality paired reads were merged using COPE v1.2.5, and each unique nucleotide sequence was defined as a clonotype. MiTCR v1.1 was used to align the clonotypes against IMGT TRBV, TRBD and TRBJ reference segments. Only V-J combinations with frequency above 0.0001, covering 99.2% of repertoires, were analysed. The TCS score was defined as F50 (clonal expansion) divided by E x V (chaos), with BLOSUM62-based TCRdist calculated between CDR3 peptides within each V-J. Welch's t-statistics and random forest reduced several hundred V-J features to some 14, which were used in a naive Bayes classifier (R e1071). No statistical method was used to set the sample size in advance, and investigators knew the group allocation. TCR Vbeta CDR3 sequencing of 135 peripheral blood samples (fewer than 45 ophthalmopathy, 75 hyperthyroidism and 17 progressor patients) is reported in the paper.

The chain was built from TRBV29-1 and TRBJ2-1; TRBD2 agrees with 12 junctional bases. This receptor was identified in a man between 25 and 39 years old with Graves disease. Donor details come from another sample of the same person, matched by shared clones. This material consisted of peripheral blood mononuclear cells (PBMCs), taken at new diagnosis, from a patient treated with antithyroid drugs. The CDR3 protein is CSAGLAGMGEQFF. The nucleotides read TGCAGCGCGGGACTAGCGGGCATGGGTGAGCAGTTCTTC.